This record covers a single T cell receptor (beta chain). The antigen is undetermined. Germline lookup yields CDR1 MDHEN and CDR2 SYDVKM. The CDR3 contains 17 residues. The sample belongs to a study of monozygotic twins with inflammatory bowel disease. Study results and limitations: Discordant twins showed the same repertoire similarity as concordant twins, possibly from limited power.

Two nested PCRs, run for approximately 16 and 9 cycles, were applied to TCRalpha and TCRbeta cDNA. TCRdb reworked the 5' RACE reads into one entry per CDR3 protein, no DNA. This table holds more than 300,000 distinct CDR3 sequences. V gene TRBV28 combines with J gene TRBJ2-1; no DNA is available, so the TRBD1 call from TCRdb remains unchecked. The receptor was derived from a human donor with ulcerative colitis or Crohn's disease, or a healthy co-twin of an affected twin (not recorded which). The sequenced sample consisted of blood. The CDR3 sequence is CASSLVLTGPSYNEQFF.